This TCR beta chain was profiled in a study of cytomegalovirus exposure and HLA in healthy donors. Use of 60 Vbeta and 13 Jbeta primers characterized the PCR. Data came from immunoSEQ multiplex PCR; TCRdb stores just in-frame clones and leaves some out. This sample yields under 80,000 clones, of which over 70% are seen a single time; 7.2% belongs to the top ten. This CDR3 has 15 amino acids. Per germline, CDR1 LGHNA and CDR2 YSLEER. V gave up 0 bases and J gave up 2 bases, with 7 bases separating them. This chain uses TRBV4-3 with TRBJ2-2; D gene uncertain. The sequenced material came from PBMCs. This sequence was found in a middle-aged woman in good health and CMV-seronegative. In DNA form, the CDR3 reads TGCGCCAGCAGCCAAGATACAGACAACACCGGGGAGCTGTTTTTT. Amino acid sequence: CASSQDTDNTGELFF.